This is a list of T cell receptor beta chains from one sample in a study of neoadjuvant anti-PD-1 for oral cavity cancer. Clones were sequenced by immunoSEQ multiplex PCR, and TCRdb holds only the in-frame ones, with some missing. The sample yields about 68,000 clones, around 83% seen once. This specimen consisted of PBMCs, obtained after nivolumab (anti-PD-1) treatment. The receptor source for this set is a person aged 35 to 85 with oral cavity squamous cell carcinoma. Both conserved end residues are part of each CDR3. A D gene is named only where the DNA matches it firmly. A clone size is listed for some rows: how often the clone was seen (once, few, many), or a class if it is expanded.

v_gene: TRBV5-1; d_gene: NA; abundance: NA; j_gene: TRBJ2-5; CDR3nt: TGCGCCAGCAGCTTGCAGGGAGGAGGGCCCCAAGAGACCCAGTACTTC; CDR3aa: CASSLQGGGPQETQYF
v_gene: TRBV6-1; d_gene: NA; abundance: once; j_gene: TRBJ1-2; CDR3nt: TGTGCCAGCAGTGAAGAGGCAATCGGGGGCTACACCTTC; CDR3aa: CASSEEAIGGYTF
v_gene: TRBV19; d_gene: TRBD1; abundance: NA; j_gene: TRBJ1-2; CDR3nt: TGTGCCAGTAGCGACGGACAGGGCCCGAGCTATGGCTACACCTTC; CDR3aa: CASSDGQGPSYGYTF
v_gene: TRBV13; d_gene: TRBD1; abundance: NA; j_gene: TRBJ2-7; CDR3nt: TGTGCCAGCAGCTTGGACAGGGGAGGTATGGACTTC; CDR3aa: CASSLDRGGMDF
v_gene: TRBV19; d_gene: TRBD1; abundance: NA; j_gene: TRBJ1-5; CDR3nt: TGTGCCAGTAGTCGAGTCCTCGACAGGGGATATCAGCCCCAGCATTTT; CDR3aa: CASSRVLDRGYQPQHF
v_gene: TRBV5-1; d_gene: NA; abundance: NA; j_gene: TRBJ2-5; CDR3nt: TGCGCCAGCAGCTTGGGGCCACGGGGAAATGAGGAGACCCAGTACTTC; CDR3aa: CASSLGPRGNEETQYF
v_gene: TRBV27; d_gene: NA; abundance: medium-sized; j_gene: TRBJ2-1; CDR3nt: TGTGCCAGCAACCCGATAGGGAATTATGAGCAGTTCTTC; CDR3aa: CASNPIGNYEQFF
v_gene: TRBV4-1; d_gene: NA; abundance: NA; j_gene: TRBJ2-7; CDR3nt: TGCGCCAGCAGCCATCAACGGACAGAGAACTACGAGCAGTACTTC; CDR3aa: CASSHQRTENYEQYF
v_gene: TRBV9; d_gene: TRBD1; abundance: few; j_gene: TRBJ1-5; CDR3nt: TGTGCCAGCAGCCCGGGACAGAGTGCATTGGGCAATCAGCCCCAGCATTTT; CDR3aa: CASSPGQSALGNQPQHF
v_gene: TRBV18; d_gene: NA; abundance: NA; j_gene: TRBJ2-1; CDR3nt: TGTGCCAGCTCACCCGAGGTTTACAATGAGCAGTTCTTC; CDR3aa: CASSPEVYNEQFF
v_gene: TRBV13; d_gene: NA; abundance: NA; j_gene: TRBJ2-5; CDR3nt: TGTGCCAGCAGCTTAGGGTCGCAAAGCCAAGAGACCCAGTACTTC; CDR3aa: CASSLGSQSQETQYF
v_gene: TRBV5-5; d_gene: TRBD2; abundance: NA; j_gene: TRBJ2-1; CDR3nt: TGTGCCAGCAGCTTACTAGCGGGCTTCAATGAGCAGTTCTTC; CDR3aa: CASSLLAGFNEQFF
v_gene: TRBV5-1; d_gene: NA; abundance: NA; j_gene: TRBJ2-3; CDR3nt: TGCGCCAGCAGCTCCCAAGATACGCAGTATTTT; CDR3aa: CASSSQDTQYF
v_gene: TRBV30; d_gene: TRBD1; abundance: once; j_gene: TRBJ1-2; CDR3nt: TGTGCCTGGAGTACAGGACAGGGGTATGGCTACACCTTC; CDR3aa: CAWSTGQGYGYTF
v_gene: TRBV20-1; d_gene: NA; abundance: NA; j_gene: TRBJ2-3; CDR3nt: TGCAGTGTCGGTGACACAGATACGCAGTATTTT; CDR3aa: CSVGDTDTQYF